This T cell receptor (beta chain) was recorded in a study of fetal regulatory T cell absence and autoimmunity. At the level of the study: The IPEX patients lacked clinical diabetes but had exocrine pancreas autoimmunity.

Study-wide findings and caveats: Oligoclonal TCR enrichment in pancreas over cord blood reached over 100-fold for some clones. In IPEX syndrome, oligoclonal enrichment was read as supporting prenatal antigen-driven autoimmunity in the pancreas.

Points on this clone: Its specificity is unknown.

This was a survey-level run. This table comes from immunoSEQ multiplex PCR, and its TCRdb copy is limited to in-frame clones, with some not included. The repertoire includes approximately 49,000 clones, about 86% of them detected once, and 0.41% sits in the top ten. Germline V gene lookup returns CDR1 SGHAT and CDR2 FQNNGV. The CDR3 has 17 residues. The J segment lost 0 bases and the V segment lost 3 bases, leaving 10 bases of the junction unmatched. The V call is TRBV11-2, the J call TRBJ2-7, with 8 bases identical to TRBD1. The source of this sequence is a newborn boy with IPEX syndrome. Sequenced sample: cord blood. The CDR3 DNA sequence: TGTGCCAGCAGCTTTTGGCCTGGACAGGGAAGCTCCTACGAGCAGTACTTC. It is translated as CASSFWPGQGSSYEQYF.